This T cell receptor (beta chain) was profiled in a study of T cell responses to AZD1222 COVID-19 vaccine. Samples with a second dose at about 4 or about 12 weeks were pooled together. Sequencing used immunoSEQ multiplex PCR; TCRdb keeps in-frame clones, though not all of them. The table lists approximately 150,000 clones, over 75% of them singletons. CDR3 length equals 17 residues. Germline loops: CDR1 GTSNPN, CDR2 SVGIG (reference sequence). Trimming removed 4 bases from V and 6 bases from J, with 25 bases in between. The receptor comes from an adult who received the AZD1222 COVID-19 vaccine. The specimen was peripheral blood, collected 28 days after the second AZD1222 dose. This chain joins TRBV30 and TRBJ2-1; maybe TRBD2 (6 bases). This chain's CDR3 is CAWIILRGTSPLNEQFF. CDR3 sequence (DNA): TGTGCCTGGATAATTTTACGCGGGACCTCACCCCTCAATGAGCAGTTCTTC.